This T cell receptor beta chain was observed in a study of blood T cell repertoires in COVID-19. Study overall: Nucleic acid was either cDNA or gDNA, and it came from T cells, B-cell-depleted T cells, or PBMCs.

The CDR3 contains 15 residues. CDR1 MNHEY and CDR2 SMNVEV come from the germline V gene (reference sequence). V was pared by 6 bases and J by 3 bases, with 8 bases of the junction left unmatched. TCRdb's copy holds only in-frame clones and misses some; the assay was immunoSEQ multiplex PCR. The table shows 140,000 to 150,000 clones, with roughly nine tenths occurring only once. The gene calls are TRBV27 and TRBJ2-3, with 8 bases fitting TRBD2. The sequence was obtained from a man between 18 and 35 years old with COVID-19, enrolled during active disease. What was sequenced was peripheral blood. The CDR3 loop reads CASSRYSGNTDTQYF. For the CDR3, the DNA is TGTGCCAGCAGCCGATATAGCGGGAATACAGATACGCAGTATTTT.